These 18 T cell receptor beta chains originate from one sample sequenced in a study of shared clonotypes between healthy human individuals. The protocol was immunoSEQ multiplex PCR, while the TCRdb copy is restricted to in-frame clones and leaves out a portion. Altogether under 850,000 clones are present, approximately 77% being singletons, with the ten largest covering around 1.7%. What was sequenced was memory CD4+ T cells sorted from blood. This sample's subset: CD45RA-negative fraction. The receptors were sampled from a woman in her thirties in good health.

V usage is TRBV7-9 and J usage is TRBJ1-4; unclear D gene. Germline V CDR1 and CDR2: SEHNR, FQNEAQ (reference sequence). Deletions cut 6 bases from V and 3 bases from J, with 8 bases between. The CDR3 loop spans 13 amino acids. CDR3 sequence reads: CASRGRPNEKLFF. The CDR3 bases are TGTGCCAGCAGAGGACGCCCTAATGAAAAACTGTTTTTT.

The rearrangement uses TRBV6-1 and TRBJ1-2; D remains ambiguous. V dropped 4 bases and J dropped 4 bases, with 13 bases sitting between them. The CDR3 has 14 residues. Germline V lookup: CDR1 MNHNS, CDR2 SASEGT. For the CDR3, the DNA is TGTGCCAGCAGTGGCTTGGGGTCGGGCTATGGCTACACCTTC. Residues: CASSGLGSGYGYTF.

The chain links TRBV10-2 to TRBJ1-2, with 7 positions matching TRBD1. J gave up 13 bases and V 3 bases, and 11 bases lay outside the gene matches. CDR1 is WSHSY, CDR2 SAAADI, per germline. The CDR3 consists of 13 residues. The CDR3 sequence is CASSDPKQGKGTF. CDR3 bases: TGCGCCAGCAGTGACCCAAAACAGGGGAAGGGCACCTTC.

The chain combines TRBV28 with TRBJ2-6; possibly TRBD2 for D (5 bases). CDR1 and CDR2 (germline): MDHEN, SYDVKM. V lost 6 bases to trimming and J lost 3 bases, with 18 bases between them. The CDR3 has 17 amino acids. CDR3: CASSTPLVGGGANVLTF. The DNA of the CDR3 is TGTGCCAGCAGCACTCCCCTCGTAGGAGGTGGGGCCAACGTCCTGACTTTC.

The chain is built from TRBV6-4 and TRBJ2-3, with D uncertain. Germline values: CDR1 MRHNA, CDR2 SNTAGT. This CDR3 has 13 residues. Deletions cut 3 bases from V and 2 bases from J, with 6 bases between. CDR3 coding DNA: TGTGCCAGCAGTGATGTAGTCACAGATACGCAGTATTTT. Translated, it gives CASSDVVTDTQYF.

CDR3 nucleotides: TGTGCCAGCATCCCTGGGGGGCTCAGGGGCTACACCTTC. This gives the protein CASIPGGLRGYTF. The chain combines TRBV2 with TRBJ1-2; tentatively, D is TRBD1 (6 bases). V lost 7 bases, J lost 8 bases, and 17 bases lay in between. The CDR3 runs to 13 residues. Germline CDR1 and CDR2: SNHLY and FYNNEI. The full variable domain, in which reference TRBV2 and TRBJ1-2 provide the parts outside the CDR3, is EPEVTQTPSHQVTQMGQEVILRCVPISNHLYFYWYRQILGQKVEFLVSFYNNEISEKSEIFDDQFSVERPDGSNFTLKIRSTKLEDSAMYFCASIPGGLRGYTFGSGTRLTVV.

The V and J genes are TRBV7-2 and TRBJ2-1; D is possibly TRBD2 (5 bases). There are 16 residues in the CDR3. V lost 5 bases to trimming and J lost 3 bases, with 17 bases between them. Germline V gene data show CDR1 as SGHTA and CDR2 as FQGNSA. The CDR3 DNA follows: TGTGCCAGCAGCCCCACGGTGCTGACTAACTACAATGAGCAGTTCTTC. Translating it yields CASSPTVLTNYNEQFF.

A few counts support this clone. This rearrangement joins TRBV5-1 to TRBJ2-5; tentatively, D is TRBD2 (6 bases). The CDR3 covers 16 residues. CDR1 and CDR2 (germline): SGHRS, YFSETQ. V shed 4 bases and J shed 4 bases, with 20 bases lying between them. The CDR3 here is CASSPAGRTGVETQYF. The CDR3, as DNA: TGCGCCAGCAGCCCTGCGGGGCGGACCGGGGTAGAGACCCAGTACTTC.

The V and J genes are TRBV27 and TRBJ2-3; D possibly corresponds to TRBD2 (5 bases). This CDR3 region has 16 residues. V was clipped by 5 bases and J by 3 bases, with 18 bases between them. From germline, CDR1 is MNHEY and CDR2 SMNVEV (reference sequence). The chain's CDR3 is CASSTNLEDVTDTQYF. The DNA for the CDR3 is TGTGCCAGCAGTACTAATTTGGAGGATGTGACAGATACGCAGTATTTT.

The gene calls are TRBV7-9 and TRBJ2-1; 12 bases match TRBD2. Germline-derived CDR1 and CDR2 are SEHNR and FQNEAQ (reference sequence). This CDR3 is 15 amino acids long. After removal of 4 bases from V and 8 bases from J, the junction contained 6 bases not matched to a gene. Here the CDR3 DNA reads TGTGCCAGCAGCTCTAGCGGGAGGGCCGGGGATGAGCAGTTCTTC. The encoded protein is CASSSSGRAGDEQFF.

The chain carries TRBV6-5 and TRBJ2-7, with TRBD1 identical over 9 bases. This CDR3 contains 15 residues. Germline V CDR1 and CDR2: MNHEY, SVGAGI. The V gene end was trimmed by 6 bases and the J gene end by 0 bases; junction bases not matched to a gene: 6. The CDR3 nucleotides read TGTGCCAGCAGAGGGACAGGGAGCAGCTCCTACGAGCAGTACTTC. It yields the protein CASRGTGSSSYEQYF.

For this clone: This sample also contains other DNA sequences that code for the same CDR3. This chain joins TRBV9 and TRBJ2-2; D might be TRBD2 (5 bases). The V end lost 0 bases, the J end lost 5 bases, and 8 bases lay between the germline ends. CDR3 length: 14 amino acids. Germline CDR1 reads SGDLS; CDR2 reads YYNGEE. The CDR3 DNA reads as TGTGCCAGCAGCGTAGGCCGGGGAACCGGGGAGCTGTTTTTT. Amino acids: CASSVGRGTGELFF.

In DNA form, the CDR3 reads TGTGCCAGCACTCCGGGGGGGGCTGGAAACACCATATATTTT. This codes for CASTPGGAGNTIYF. The chain links TRBV28 to TRBJ1-3, with a weak D call TRBD1 (5 bases). CDR3 size: 14 residues. V was clipped by 7 bases and J by 2 bases, with 12 bases between them. Per the germline V gene, CDR1 is MDHEN and CDR2 is SYDVKM.

J is TRBJ2-5 and V is TRBV7-2; 8 positions agree with TRBD2. CDR1 and CDR2 from the germline V gene are SGHTA and FQGNSA. CDR3 size: 15 residues. The trim removed 3 bases at V and 2 bases at J, leaving 5 bases unmatched. In nucleotides, the CDR3 is TGTGCCAGCAGCTTCACTAGCGGAAAACAAGAGACCCAGTACTTC. This encodes CASSFTSGKQETQYF. Full variable domain (rest looked up from reference TRBV7-2 and TRBJ2-5): GAGVSQSPSNKVTEKGKDVELRCDPISGHTALYWYRQSLGQGLEFLIYFQGNSAPDKSGLPSDRFSAERTGGSVSTLTIQRTQQEDSAVYLCASSFTSGKQETQYFGPGTRLLVL.

CDR3 amino acids: CASSYATGQPQHF. For the CDR3, the DNA is TGTGCCAGCAGTTACGCGACAGGGCAGCCCCAGCATTTT. This chain connects TRBV6-6 to TRBJ1-5, with 7 bases that match TRBD1. This CDR3 contains 13 residues. The J segment lost 7 bases and the V segment lost 2 bases, leaving 2 bases of the junction unmatched. Per the germline V gene, CDR1 is MNHNY and CDR2 is SVGAGI (reference sequence).

This clone was detected only a few times. The V call is TRBV19, the J call TRBJ2-2, with D hard to call. The germline V and J ends were trimmed by 8 bases and 6 bases, with 19 bases remaining between them. Germline V gene lookup returns CDR1 LNHDA and CDR2 SQIVND (reference sequence). CDR3 length: 15 residues. CDR3 nucleotide sequence: TGTGCCAGTTCTCCCTTTACGGGCCCCGCCGGGGAGCTGTTTTTT. Its protein product is CASSPFTGPAGELFF.

This clone turned up a few times. This CDR3 is also generated by other DNA sequences in the sample. V usage is TRBV5-1 and J usage is TRBJ1-1, with D unresolved. The CDR3 has 13 amino acids. V shed 2 bases and J shed 0 bases, with 5 bases lying between them. The germline V gene encodes CDR1 SGHRS and CDR2 YFSETQ. CDR3 amino acids: CASSFMVNTEAFF. The CDR3 bases are TGCGCCAGCAGCTTCATGGTGAACACTGAAGCTTTCTTT.

The genes are TRBV10-2 and TRBJ2-7; 9 bases are shared with TRBD2. Trimming took 7 bases from V and 7 from J; bases not matched to a gene: 5. The CDR3 contains 12 residues. CDR1 is WSHSY and CDR2 is SAAADI in the germline V gene. The chain's CDR3 is CASTLAGREQYF. The CDR3 region has the DNA TGCGCCAGCACCCTAGCGGGGAGAGAGCAGTACTTC.